Listed below are T cell receptor beta chains from one sample, sequenced in a study of T cells in Graves' hyperthyroidism and ophthalmopathy. Each CDR3 protein is one row after TCRdb ran MiXCR on the multiplex PCR reads. This sample has roughly 700,000 distinct CDR3 sequences, with approximately 40% found just once. The sequencing sample was made of blood. The receptor source for this set is a woman aged 40 to 55 with Graves' hyperthyroidism. Both conserved end residues are part of each CDR3. Each record gives: V gene, J gene, D gene, clone size, CDR3 DNA, CDR3 protein. A D gene is named only where the DNA matches it firmly. Only some rows state a clone size, as once, few, many or a class for expanded clones.

TRBV7-8	TRBJ2-7	TRBD1	.	TGTGCCAGCAGCGCGGGGGCTACAGGGGGCCATGAGCAGTACTTC	CASSAGATGGHEQYF
TRBV20-1	TRBJ1-5	TRBD1	.	TGCAGTGCCAGTGGCGGGACAGGGAATGGTCAGCCCCAGCATTTT	CSASGGTGNGQPQHF
TRBV12-3/TRBV12-4	TRBJ1-4	.	.	TGTGCCACCATAAAAACAGGATCCGGTGAAAAACTGTTTTTT	CATIKTGSGEKLFF
TRBV5-1	TRBJ2-7	.	few	TGTGCCAGCACTCCCGACCTCCTTAGCTCCTACGAGCAGTACTTC	CASTPDLLSSYEQYF
TRBV29-1	TRBJ1-1	.	.	TGCAGCGTTGTTTTGGTAGGGGACACTGAAGCTTTCTTT	CSVVLVGDTEAFF
TRBV6-1	TRBJ2-7	.	few	TGTGCCAGCACCTCCCGAATGAATTACGAGCAGTACTTC	CASTSRMNYEQYF
TRBV19	TRBJ2-7	TRBD1	.	TGTGCCAGTAGAGGGACAGGTGAGAACGAGCAGTACTTC	CASRGTGENEQYF
TRBV7-9	TRBJ1-2	TRBD1	many	TGTGCCAGCAGCCAAGAGTCGACAGGGGGCGGGTGGGGATATGGCTACACCTTC	CASSQESTGGGWGYGYTF
TRBV7-9	TRBJ2-3	.	.	TGTGCCAGCAGCTTAGGGGTTTTTGCAGGCACAGATACGCAGTATTTT	CASSLGVFAGTDTQYF
TRBV24-1	TRBJ2-7	.	.	TGTGCCAACAGTTTCCAGGGCAGGGCCTACGAGCAGTACTTC	CANSFQGRAYEQYF
TRBV4-1	TRBJ1-5	.	.	TGCGCCAGCAGCCCCAGGGACACCCTAGAAGCCCAGCATTTT	CASSPRDTLEAQHF
TRBV6-1	TRBJ2-6	.	.	TGTGCCAGCAGTGGGACGGCTGGGGCCAACGTCCTGACTTTC	CASSGTAGANVLTF
TRBV15	TRBJ1-2	.	.	TGTGCCACCAGCAGTTACTCTCCAGGGCTCTATGGCTACACCTTC	CATSSYSPGLYGYTF
TRBV7-9	TRBJ2-7	.	.	TGTGCCGGCAGCTCAGGTCGCTCCTACGAGCAGTACTTC	CAGSSGRSYEQYF
TRBV19	TRBJ2-2	.	.	TGTGCCAGTAGTACTACCTGGGGGTCCGGGGAGCTGTTTTTT	CASSTTWGSGELFF
TRBV6-5	TRBJ1-2	.	few	TGTGCCAGCAGTCCACCGCCCCGCGTGTGGAACTATGGCTACACCTTC	CASSPPPRVWNYGYTF
TRBV21-1	TRBJ2-7	.	few	TGTGCCAGCAGCAACCGGGCCGACTACGAGCAGTACTTC	CASSNRADYEQYF
TRBV4-3	TRBJ1-2	TRBD1	.	TGCGCCAGCAGCTACTACAGGGGAGACTATGGCTACACCTTC	CASSYYRGDYGYTF
TRBV3-1	TRBJ1-5	.	.	TGTGCCAGCAGCCAAGGGATCTATAGCAATCAGCCCCAGCATTTT	CASSQGIYSNQPQHF
TRBV25-1	TRBJ2-2	.	.	TGTGCCAGCAGTGACAGGGCGAACACCGGGGAGCTGTTTTTT	CASSDRANTGELFF
TRBV7-9	TRBJ2-7	.	.	TGTGCCAGCGAGACCAGACTCCTAGGATCCTACGAGCAGTACTTC	CASETRLLGSYEQYF
TRBV20-1	TRBJ1-5	.	many	TGCAGTGCTAGAAAGGAGGGGAGCAATCAGCCCCAGCATTTT	CSARKEGSNQPQHF
TRBV7-3	TRBJ2-2	TRBD1	.	TGTGCCAGCAGCTTAACGGGGACAGGGAACACCGGGGAGCTGTTTTTT	CASSLTGTGNTGELFF
TRBV19	TRBJ2-7	TRBD1	many	TGTGCCAGTAGTCCGGGACAGGGGGGCGAGCAGTACTTC	CASSPGQGGEQYF
TRBV12-3/TRBV12-4	TRBJ1-5	TRBD1	.	TGTGCCAGCAGGGGACAGGTAGCGAATCAGCCCCAGCATTTT	CASRGQVANQPQHF
TRBV5-4	TRBJ1-4	.	.	TGTGCCAGCAGCTCATGGACTGAGAATGAAAAACTGTTTTTT	CASSSWTENEKLFF
TRBV20-1	TRBJ2-2	.	few	TGCAGTGCTAGAGACAGGGATGGTAGCGGGGAGCTGTTTTTT	CSARDRDGSGELFF
TRBV2	TRBJ2-2	TRBD2	few	TGTGCCAGCAGCCAGGACGTGGCGGGAGGACGTACCGGGGAGCTGTTTTTT	CASSQDVAGGRTGELFF
TRBV7-6	TRBJ2-2	TRBD2	many	TGTGCCAGCAGCGAAACTAGCGGGAAGGGGACCGGGGAGCTGTTTTTT	CASSETSGKGTGELFF
TRBV10-3	TRBJ1-2	.	many	TGTGCCATCAGCCCGGAGGGGGTTTCTAACTATGGCTACACCTTC	CAISPEGVSNYGYTF
TRBV7-6	TRBJ1-5	.	many	TGTGCCAGCAGCCCTCGGCACGGGGACAGCAATCAGCCCCAGCATTTT	CASSPRHGDSNQPQHF